Described below is a single T cell receptor beta chain sequence and its context. This entry comes from a study of cytomegalovirus exposure and HLA in healthy donors. The PCR was carried out with 60 Vbeta primers and 13 Jbeta primers. Assay: immunoSEQ multiplex PCR; the TCRdb copy retains only in-frame clones and omits some. The sample shows about 55,000 clones, 65% to 85% of them seen only once. The sample comprised PBMCs. This TCR was sampled from a female donor in good health and CMV-seronegative.

CDR3 in amino acids: CASSYSGAGDTDTQYF. As DNA, the CDR3 is TGTGCCAGCAGTTACTCGGGGGCGGGGGACACAGATACGCAGTATTTT. The J gene is TRBJ2-3, the V gene TRBV6-5; D is possibly TRBD2 (7 bases). V was trimmed by 0 bases and J by 2 bases, leaving 12 bases between them. The CDR3 length is 16 residues. The germline V gene encodes CDR1 MNHEY and CDR2 SVGAGI.